Reported below is one TCR beta chain. This record comes from a study of blood T cell repertoires in COVID-19. Profiling relied on immunoSEQ multiplex PCR, and the TCRdb table lists in-frame clones only, not all of them. The sample lists about 290,000 clones, around 81% occurring once. The CDR3 runs 17 residues. V lost 7 bases and J lost 0; bases outside the gene matches: 12. CDR1 is SGHTA and CDR2 is FQGNSA in the germline V gene. The origin of this receptor is a woman between 50 and 59 years old with active or convalescent COVID-19. Source material: peripheral blood. The V call is TRBV7-2, the J call TRBJ2-1; 7 bases agree with TRBD2. The chain's CDR3 is CASNPASGKSSYNEQFF. DNA for the CDR3: TGTGCCAGCAATCCCGCAAGCGGGAAGAGCTCCTACAATGAGCAGTTCTTC.